The rows below give T cell receptor beta chains drawn from one sample of a study of OX40 agonist ivuxolimab in advanced cancers. Sequencing was performed with immunoSEQ multiplex PCR; in TCRdb, only in-frame clones are kept and a portion is missing. Of about 88,000 clones listed, approximately 85% were seen once; the top ten hold roughly 0.22%. Sample: CD4+ or CD8+ T cells sorted from blood, taken in a trial of the OX40 agonist ivuxolimab. Source of these receptors: an adult with an advanced solid tumor such as melanoma, head and neck, liver or kidney cancer. The CDR3 runs from the conserved cysteine through the conserved F or W. Each record gives: J gene, clone size, V gene, D gene, CDR3 DNA, CDR3 protein. The D gene is left open where the match is weak. The size entry is marked missing in some rows and otherwise reads once, few, many or a size class.

TRBJ2-7 . TRBV15 TRBD1 TGTGCCACCAGCATACTCGGGACAGTCTCCTACGAGCAGTACTTC CATSILGTVSYEQYF
TRBJ1-1 . TRBV18 TRBD1 TGTGCCAGCTCAGGAATGGGACAGGGGAACACTGAAGCTTTCTTT CASSGMGQGNTEAFF
TRBJ1-1 . TRBV7-2 . TGTGCCAGCATCTGGACGGCGGGGATTCCTGAAGCTTTCTTT CASIWTAGIPEAFF
TRBJ1-1 . TRBV7-6 . TGTGCCAGCAGCTTAGGTGGGGTCAGGAACACTGAAGCTTTCTTT CASSLGGVRNTEAFF
TRBJ1-1 . TRBV2 . TGTGCCAGCGTCGCCGGGACAAGGGGCACTGAAGCTTTCTTT CASVAGTRGTEAFF
TRBJ1-2 . TRBV28 TRBD1 TGTGCCAGCAGTTCTCCGCCGACAGGGCGTATCGATGGCTACACCTTC CASSSPPTGRIDGYTF
TRBJ1-5 few TRBV5-8 . TGTGCCAGCAGCTTGTTGAGTCAGCCCCAGCATTTT CASSLLSQPQHF
TRBJ1-4 . TRBV6-6 . TGTGCCAGCACTACCCGAGAGGGGAATGAAAAACTGTTTTTT CASTTREGNEKLFF
TRBJ2-5 . TRBV28 . TGTGCCAGCGGAGGCTCTGAGACCCAGTACTTC CASGGSETQYF
TRBJ2-5 . TRBV4-2 . TGTGCCAGCAGCCAAGAAGGTGGGGAGCGGGCGGCACTTGAGACCCAGTACTTC CASSQEGGERAALETQYF
TRBJ2-7 . TRBV7-2 TRBD1 TGTGCCAGCAGCTTACGACAGGGCCCCTACGAGCAGTACTTC CASSLRQGPYEQYF
TRBJ2-1 . TRBV7-2 . TGTGCCAGCAGCTTTTCACGCGGATACAATGAGCAGTTCTTC CASSFSRGYNEQFF
TRBJ2-3 . TRBV11-2 . TGTGCCAGCGCGCTCCTGGACGGAATCTCAGATACGCAGTATTTT CASALLDGISDTQYF
TRBJ1-3 . TRBV6-1 . TGTGCCAGCAGTGAAGACACCTCTGGAAACACCATATATTTT CASSEDTSGNTIYF
TRBJ2-3 . TRBV29-1 TRBD2 TGCAGCGTTGAAGGTGGGGACTATACAGATACGCAGTATTTT CSVEGGDYTDTQYF
TRBJ2-3 . TRBV28 . TGTGCCAGCAGTCCCTCGATCGGGTTACAAGATACGCAGTATTTT CASSPSIGLQDTQYF